The 21 T cell receptor beta chains presented below share a single source sample, sequenced in a study of molecular identifiers for immune sequencing clone quantification. TCRdb analysed the PCR reads with MiXCR anew, one entry per CDR3 protein. This table holds about 640,000 distinct CDR3 sequences, about 20% found once. The source material was naive CD8+ T cells from blood, with Jurkat cell RNA spiked in. Stated subset: FACS-sorted CD8+CD4-CCR7+CD45RA+ naive T cells. The receptors here all came from a human donor in good health. Some libraries in this study had Jurkat cell RNA spiked in.

Comment on this clonotype: This may come from a read error, since a much larger clone is one base off. J is TRBJ2-1 and V is TRBV10-1; maybe TRBD1 (5 bases). The CDR3 covers 16 residues. Germline lookup yields CDR1 WNHNN and CDR2 SYGVQD (reference sequence). Here the CDR3 reads CASSDSGDVWGNEKFF. In nucleotides, the CDR3 is TGCGCCAGCAGTGATTCAGGAGACGTTTGGGGCAATGAGAAGTTCTTC.

The V and J genes are TRBV27 and TRBJ2-1, with 9 bases aligning to TRBD2. Germline values: CDR1 MNHEY, CDR2 SMNVEV (reference sequence). The ends lost 1 base at V and 6 bases at J; junction bases unmatched: 7. The CDR3 sequence is 16 residues long. The CDR3, as DNA: TGTGCCAGCAGTTTATACGGCGGGAGGGACGGCAATGAGCAGTTCTTC. It codes for CASSLYGGRDGNEQFF.

The J gene is TRBJ1-3, the V gene TRBV19; D may be TRBD1 (6 bases). CDR3 length: 15 residues. Per the germline V gene, CDR1 is LNHDA and CDR2 is SQIVND (reference sequence). Trimming removed 10 bases at V and 0 bases at J, with 16 bases between. For the CDR3, the DNA is TGTGCCAACCAAGGGACACCCTGCTCTGGAAACACCATATATTTT. Translating gives CANQGTPCSGNTIYF.

This clonotype was seen many times. The chain couples TRBV24-1 to TRBJ2-5; D may be TRBD1 or TRBD2 (5 bases each). Trimming cost V 4 bases and J 0 bases, with 8 bases left between them. CDR1 and CDR2 from the germline V gene are KGHDR and SFDVKD. This CDR3 has 14 amino acids. The CDR3 reads CATSDGADQETQYF. CDR3 nucleotide sequence: TGTGCCACCAGTGACGGGGCTGACCAAGAGACCCAGTACTTC.

There are many counts of this clonotype. V and J are TRBV4-2 and TRBJ2-3, with a possible D match to TRBD1 (6 bases). The length of the CDR3 is 18 residues. V was shortened by 0 bases and J by 2 bases, with 18 bases between the two germline ends. In germline, CDR1 is LGHNA, CDR2 YNFKEQ. The CDR3 nucleotides read TGTGCCAGCAGCCAAGAAGCCGCAGGCAGGGGACACACAGATACGCAGTATTTT. It encodes CASSQEAAGRGHTDTQYF.

Note on this clonotype: This sequence may be a read error, since a much larger clone differs from it by one base. V gene TRBV27 combines with J gene TRBJ1-5, with TRBD1 identical over 7 bases. The CDR3 has 14 amino acids. The V segment lost 5 bases and the J segment 3 bases; nucleotides outside the gene matches: 4. Germline CDR1 and CDR2: MNHEY and SMNVEV (reference sequence). This CDR3 is CASSVRGSNQPQHF. The CDR3 coding sequence is TGTGCCAGCAGTGTCAGGGGGTCCAATCAGCCCCAGCATTTT.

Ten or more counts support this clonotype. The chain recombines TRBV6-6 with TRBJ2-1, with D perhaps matching TRBD2 (5 bases). Germline CDR1 reads MNHNY; CDR2 reads SVGAGI (reference sequence). This CDR3 region has 11 residues. V lost 3 bases and J lost 9, with 6 bases in between. The CDR3 loop is CASSYAGEQFF. The CDR3 DNA reads TGTGCCAGCAGTTATGCGGGTGAGCAGTTCTTC.

Many counts were recorded for this clonotype. The chain employs TRBV7-8 and TRBJ1-5; D possibly corresponds to TRBD1 (5 bases). Germline CDR1 reads SGHVS; CDR2 reads FQNEAQ. Trimming left V 5 bases short and J 7 bases short, with 12 bases between. This CDR3 has 13 amino acids. As DNA, the CDR3 is TGTGCCAGCAGCCTGGGACTTATGCAGCCCCAGCATTTT. Translation: CASSLGLMQPQHF.

V gene TRBV7-3 combines with J gene TRBJ2-7; 7 bases are shared with TRBD2. After removal of 5 bases from V and 5 bases from J, the junction contained 9 bases not matched to a gene. The CDR3 is made up of 14 amino acids. The germline CDR1 and CDR2 sequences are SGHTA and FQGTGA. Written as DNA, the CDR3 is TGTGCCAGCAGCCCCGGGGACTATGACGACGAGCAGTACTTC. It translates to CASSPGDYDDEQYF.

Comment on this clonotype: One base away lies a much larger clone, so this may be a sequencing read error. In nucleotides, the CDR3 is TGTGCCAGCAGTTTCCTTAGGGGCAGGGGTGACACCGGGGAGCTGTTTTTT. It is translated as CASSFLRGRGDTGELFF. The rearrangement joins TRBV27 to TRBJ2-2, with D possibly being TRBD1 (6 bases). The length of the CDR3 is 17 residues. In germline, CDR1 is MNHEY, CDR2 SMNVEV (reference sequence). V dropped 3 bases and J dropped 3 bases, with 17 bases sitting between them.

The CDR3 nucleotides read TGTGCCAGCAATTCCGGGACCCGCTCCTACAATGAGCAGTTCTTC. Amino acids: CASNSGTRSYNEQFF. V is TRBV19 and J is TRBJ2-1, with D perhaps assigned TRBD1 or TRBD2 (5 bases each). V was cut by 9 bases and J by 0 bases, with 15 bases left in between. The CDR3 is made up of 15 amino acids. Germline-derived CDR1 and CDR2 are LNHDA and SQIVND (reference sequence).

This clonotype was counted at least ten times. V is TRBV4-3 and J is TRBJ2-7; D might be TRBD1 or TRBD2, each matching 5 bases. Looked up from germline, CDR1 is LGHNA and CDR2 is YSLEER. V dropped 3 bases and J dropped 3 bases, with 9 bases sitting between them. This CDR3 is 13 amino acids long. In DNA, the CDR3 is TGCGCCAGCAGCCAGGGACGGTACTACGAGCAGTACTTC. Its protein product is CASSQGRYYEQYF.

This clonotype was seen ten or more times. A read error may explain this, as a much larger clone is one base away. V and J are TRBV19 and TRBJ1-1, with unresolved D. The ends were cut back, 3 bases at V and 1 base at J, with 3 bases in the middle. The CDR3 contains 12 residues. Per germline, CDR1 LNHDA and CDR2 SQIVND (reference sequence). CDR3 in DNA: TGTGCCAGTAGTATGGGGAACACTGAAGCTTTCTTT. Translated: CASSMGNTEAFF.

With regard to this clonotype: A read error may produce the germline difference seen at one junction end. The chain uses TRBV27 and TRBJ2-6; perhaps D is TRBD1 or TRBD2 (5 bases each). The CDR3 consists of 18 residues. Germline loops: CDR1 MNHEY, CDR2 SMNVEV (reference sequence). Here the CDR3 DNA reads TGTGCCAGCAGTTCAACGGGGATACGTGTATCTGGGGCCAACGCCCTGACTTTC. Translated, it gives CASSSTGIRVSGANALTF. Combining the CDR3 with reference TRBV27 and TRBJ2-6 gives the whole variable domain EAQVTQNPRYLITVTGKKLTVTCSQNMNHEYMSWYRQDPGLGLRQIYYSMNVEVTDKGDVPEGYKVSRKEKRNFPLILESPSPNQTSLYFCASSSTGIRVSGANALTFGAGSRLTVL.

The rearrangement links TRBV4-3 to TRBJ2-3, with 10 bases aligning to TRBD2. With 4 bases clipped from V and 7 bases from J, the junction kept 14 bases outside the gene matches. The CDR3 is 17 amino acids. From germline, CDR1 is LGHNA and CDR2 YSLEER. The CDR3 reads CASSPTLSGGPPHTQYF. The CDR3 DNA reads as TGCGCCAGCAGCCCTACCCTTAGCGGGGGGCCCCCACATACGCAGTATTTT.

This clonotype has a count of ten or more. This chain joins TRBV27 and TRBJ2-3; D is uncertain. The V and J ends lost 4 bases and 0 bases respectively, with 11 bases between them. This CDR3 has 15 amino acids. The V gene's germline CDR1 is MNHEY and CDR2 SMNVEV (reference sequence). The CDR3 spells CASSSLGASTDTQYF. The CDR3 bases are TGTGCCAGCAGTTCGCTAGGTGCTAGCACAGATACGCAGTATTTT.

There are many counts of this clonotype. The chain has TRBV11-2 and TRBJ2-1; TRBD1 aligns across 7 bases. CDR1 is SGHAT and CDR2 is FQNNGV in the germline V gene. V lost 8 bases, J lost 5 bases, and 3 bases stayed unmatched. This CDR3 is 12 amino acids long. CDR3 nucleotides: TGTGCCAGCGAAAGGGGGCACAATGAGCAGTTCTTC. Encoded protein: CASERGHNEQFF.

The chain couples TRBV3-1 to TRBJ2-5, with 9 positions matching TRBD1. V shed 3 bases, J shed 3 bases, and the junction held 8 bases outside the gene matches. CDR3 length equals 16 residues. Germline CDR1 reads LGHDT; CDR2 reads YNNKEL (reference sequence). This CDR3 is CASSHRGQGMEETQYF. Written as DNA, the CDR3 is TGTGCCAGCAGCCATCGGGGACAGGGAATGGAAGAGACCCAGTACTTC.

This clonotype was picked up many times. V and J are TRBV6-6 and TRBJ2-7; either TRBD1 or TRBD2 may supply D (5 bases each). Trimming removed 2 bases at V and 3 bases at J, with 11 bases between. CDR3 size: 14 residues. Germline V gives CDR1 MNHNY, CDR2 SVGAGI (reference sequence). The CDR3 DNA follows: TGTGCCAGCAGTTACCCCGGGACCATCTACGAGCAGTACTTC. Translated, it gives CASSYPGTIYEQYF.

As for this clonotype: A single base separates this from a much larger clone, so it may be a read error. This rearrangement joins TRBV7-9 to TRBJ2-7; D unresolved. The germline CDR1 and CDR2 sequences are SEHNR and FQNEAQ (reference sequence). The CDR3 has 14 amino acids. V was cut by 5 bases and J by 2 bases, with 13 bases left in between. The CDR3 sequence is CASSLVRTPYEQYF. For the CDR3, the DNA is TGTGCCAGCAGCCTAGTCCGGACCCCCTACGAGCAGTACTTC.

The chain couples TRBV19 to TRBJ2-7; D is uncertain. V lost 0 bases to trimming and J lost 6 bases, with 15 bases between them. The CDR3 totals 15 residues. Germline CDR1 reads LNHDA; CDR2 reads SQIVND (reference sequence). The CDR3 protein is CASSIEAPPAGEQYF. The DNA of the CDR3 is TGTGCCAGTAGTATAGAGGCCCCCCCCGCTGGCGAGCAGTACTTC.